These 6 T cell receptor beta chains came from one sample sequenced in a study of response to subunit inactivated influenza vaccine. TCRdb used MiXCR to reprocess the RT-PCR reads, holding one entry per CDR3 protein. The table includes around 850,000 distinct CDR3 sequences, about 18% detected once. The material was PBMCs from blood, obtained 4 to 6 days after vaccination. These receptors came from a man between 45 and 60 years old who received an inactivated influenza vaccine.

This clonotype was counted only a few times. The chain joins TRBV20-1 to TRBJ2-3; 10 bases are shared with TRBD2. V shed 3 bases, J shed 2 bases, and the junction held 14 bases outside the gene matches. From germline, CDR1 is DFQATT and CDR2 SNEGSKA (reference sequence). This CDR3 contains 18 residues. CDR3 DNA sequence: TGCAGTGCTAGCCCCTTCCGAAGCGGGGGGGATTTCACAGATACGCAGTATTTT. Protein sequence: CSASPFRSGGDFTDTQYF.

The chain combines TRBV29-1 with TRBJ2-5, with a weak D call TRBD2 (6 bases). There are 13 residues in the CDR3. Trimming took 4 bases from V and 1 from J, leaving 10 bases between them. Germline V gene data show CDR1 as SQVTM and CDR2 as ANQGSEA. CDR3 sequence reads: CSVGWRAQETQYF. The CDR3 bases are TGCAGCGTTGGATGGAGGGCCCAAGAGACCCAGTACTTC.

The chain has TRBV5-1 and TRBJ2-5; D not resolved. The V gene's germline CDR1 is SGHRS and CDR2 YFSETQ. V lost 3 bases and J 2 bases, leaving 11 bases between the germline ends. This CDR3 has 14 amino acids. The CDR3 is CASSYPGDQETQYF. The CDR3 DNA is TGCGCCAGCAGCTACCCCGGAGATCAAGAGACCCAGTACTTC.

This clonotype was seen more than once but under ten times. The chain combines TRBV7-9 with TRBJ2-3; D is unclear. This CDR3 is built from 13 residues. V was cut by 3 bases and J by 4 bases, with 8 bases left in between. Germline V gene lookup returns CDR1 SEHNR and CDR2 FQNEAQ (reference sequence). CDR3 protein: CASSFHFPDTQYF. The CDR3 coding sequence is TGTGCCAGCAGCTTCCATTTCCCAGATACGCAGTATTTT. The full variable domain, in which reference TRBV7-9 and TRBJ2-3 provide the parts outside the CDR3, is DTGVSQNPRHKITKRGQNVTFRCDPISEHNRLYWYRQTLGQGPEFLTYFQNEAQLEKSRLLSDRFSAERPKGSFSTLEIQRTEQGDSAMYLCASSFHFPDTQYFGPGTRLTVL.

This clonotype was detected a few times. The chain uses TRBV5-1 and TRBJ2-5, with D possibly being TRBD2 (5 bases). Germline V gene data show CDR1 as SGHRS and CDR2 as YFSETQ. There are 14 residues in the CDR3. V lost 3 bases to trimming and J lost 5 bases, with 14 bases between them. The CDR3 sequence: CASSWKLGRETQYF. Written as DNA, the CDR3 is TGCGCCAGCAGCTGGAAACTAGGGCGGGAGACCCAGTACTTC.

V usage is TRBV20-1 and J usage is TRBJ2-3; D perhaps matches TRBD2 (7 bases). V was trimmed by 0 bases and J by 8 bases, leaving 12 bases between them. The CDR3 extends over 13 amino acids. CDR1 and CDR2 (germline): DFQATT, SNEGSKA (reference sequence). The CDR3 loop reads CSARDLRGGTQYF. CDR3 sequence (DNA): TGCAGTGCTAGAGATCTGAGGGGGGGTACGCAGTATTTT.